Following are 2 T cell receptor beta chains from one sample sequenced in a study of neurological immune-mediated disorders. From the 5' RACE reads, TCRdb called clonotypes with MiXCR, one entry per CDR3 protein. The table records some 14,000 distinct CDR3 sequences, over 9.5% of them present only once. What was sequenced was PBMCs. Source of these receptors: a woman aged 40-49 years in good health.

This clonotype was counted ten times or more. J is TRBJ2-5 and V is TRBV28; D possibly uses TRBD1 or TRBD2 (6 bases each). Trimming removed 11 bases at V and 3 bases at J, with 22 bases between. Germline CDR1 is MDHEN and CDR2 is SYDVKM. This CDR3 comprises 15 residues. The CDR3 DNA reads as TGTGCCTGCAAGGGGGGTCAATATATAAAAGAGACCCAGTACTTC. Translation gives CACKGGQYIKETQYF.

This clonotype was recorded many times. The rearrangement links TRBV9 to TRBJ1-1; 8 nucleotides align to TRBD1. The germline V gene has CDR1 SGDLS and CDR2 YYNGEE. J lost 4 bases, V lost 4 bases, and 3 bases had no gene match. This CDR3 region has 13 residues. The CDR3 nucleotides read TGTGCCAGCAGCCTGGACAGGGTCACTGAAGCTTTCTTT. Its protein is CASSLDRVTEAFF.